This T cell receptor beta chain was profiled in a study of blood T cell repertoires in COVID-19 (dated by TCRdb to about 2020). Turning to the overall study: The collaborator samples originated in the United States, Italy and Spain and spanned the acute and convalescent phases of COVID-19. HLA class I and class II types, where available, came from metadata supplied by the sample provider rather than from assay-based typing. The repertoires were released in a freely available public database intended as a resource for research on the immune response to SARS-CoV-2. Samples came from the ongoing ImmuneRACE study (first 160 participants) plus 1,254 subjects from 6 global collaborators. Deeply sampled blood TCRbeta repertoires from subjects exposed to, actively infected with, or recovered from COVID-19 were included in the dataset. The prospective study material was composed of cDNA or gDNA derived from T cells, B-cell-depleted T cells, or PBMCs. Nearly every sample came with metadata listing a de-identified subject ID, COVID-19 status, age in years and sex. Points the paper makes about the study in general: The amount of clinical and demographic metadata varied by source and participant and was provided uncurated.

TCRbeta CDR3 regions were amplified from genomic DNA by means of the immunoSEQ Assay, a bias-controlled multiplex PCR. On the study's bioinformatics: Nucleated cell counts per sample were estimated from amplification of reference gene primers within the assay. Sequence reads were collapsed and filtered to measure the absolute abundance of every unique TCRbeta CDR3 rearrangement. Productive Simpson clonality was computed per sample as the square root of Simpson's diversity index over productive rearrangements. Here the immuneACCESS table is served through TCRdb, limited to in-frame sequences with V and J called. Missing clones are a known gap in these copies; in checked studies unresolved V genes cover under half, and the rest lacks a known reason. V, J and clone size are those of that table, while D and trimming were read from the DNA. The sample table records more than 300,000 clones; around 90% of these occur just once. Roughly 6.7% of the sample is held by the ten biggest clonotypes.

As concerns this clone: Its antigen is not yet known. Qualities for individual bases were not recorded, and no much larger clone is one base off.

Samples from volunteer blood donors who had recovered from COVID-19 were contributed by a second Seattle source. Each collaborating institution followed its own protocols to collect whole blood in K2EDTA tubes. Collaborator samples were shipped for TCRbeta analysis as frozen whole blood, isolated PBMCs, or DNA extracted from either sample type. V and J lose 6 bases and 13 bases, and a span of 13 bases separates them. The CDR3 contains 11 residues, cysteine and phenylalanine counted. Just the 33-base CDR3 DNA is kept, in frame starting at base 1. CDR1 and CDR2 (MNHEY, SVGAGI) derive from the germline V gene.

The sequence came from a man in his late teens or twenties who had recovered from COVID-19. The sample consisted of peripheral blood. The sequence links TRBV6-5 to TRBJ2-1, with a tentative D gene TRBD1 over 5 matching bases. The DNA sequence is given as TGTGCCAGCAGAGGGGTCCCACGACAGTTCTTC. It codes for CASRGVPRQFF.